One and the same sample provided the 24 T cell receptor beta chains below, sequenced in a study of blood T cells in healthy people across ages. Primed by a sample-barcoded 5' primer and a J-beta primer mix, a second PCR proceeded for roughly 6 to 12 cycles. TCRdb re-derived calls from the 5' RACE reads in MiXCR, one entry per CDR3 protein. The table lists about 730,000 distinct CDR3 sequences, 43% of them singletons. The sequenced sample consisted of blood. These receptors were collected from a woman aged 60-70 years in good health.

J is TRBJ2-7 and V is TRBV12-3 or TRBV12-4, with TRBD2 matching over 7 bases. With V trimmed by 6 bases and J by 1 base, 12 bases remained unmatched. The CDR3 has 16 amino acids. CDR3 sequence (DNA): TGTGCCAGCAGCTCCCGGAGCGGGATAACGTCCTACGAGCAGTACTTC. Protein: CASSSRSGITSYEQYF.

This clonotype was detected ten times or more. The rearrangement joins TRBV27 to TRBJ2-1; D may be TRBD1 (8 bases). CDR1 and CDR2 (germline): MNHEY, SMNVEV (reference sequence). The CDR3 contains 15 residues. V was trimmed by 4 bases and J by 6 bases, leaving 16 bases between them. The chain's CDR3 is CASSSGTTGGNEQFF. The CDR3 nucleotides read TGTGCCAGCAGTTCCGGGACTACAGGGGGCAATGAGCAGTTCTTC.

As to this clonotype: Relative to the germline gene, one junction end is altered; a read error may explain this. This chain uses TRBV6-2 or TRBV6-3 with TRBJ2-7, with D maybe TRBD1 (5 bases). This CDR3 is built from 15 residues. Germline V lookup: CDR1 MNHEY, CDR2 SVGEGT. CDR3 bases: TGTGCCAGCAGTTACTCGGGGCAGAGCCCCTACGGGCAGTACTTC. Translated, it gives CASSYSGQSPYGQYF.

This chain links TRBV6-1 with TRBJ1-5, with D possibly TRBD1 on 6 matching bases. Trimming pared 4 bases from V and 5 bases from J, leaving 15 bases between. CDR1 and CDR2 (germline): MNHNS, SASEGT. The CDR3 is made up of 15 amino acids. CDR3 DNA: TGTGCCAGCAGTGCAGGACAGAGTAGGGATCAGCCCCAGCATTTT. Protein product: CASSAGQSRDQPQHF.

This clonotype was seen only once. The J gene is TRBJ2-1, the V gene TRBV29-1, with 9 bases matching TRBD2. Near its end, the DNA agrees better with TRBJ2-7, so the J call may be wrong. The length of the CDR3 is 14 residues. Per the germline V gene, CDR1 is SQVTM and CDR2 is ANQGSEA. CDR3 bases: TGCAGCGTTCTACAGCGGGGGGCCTACAATGAGCAGTACTTC. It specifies CSVLQRGAYNEQYF.

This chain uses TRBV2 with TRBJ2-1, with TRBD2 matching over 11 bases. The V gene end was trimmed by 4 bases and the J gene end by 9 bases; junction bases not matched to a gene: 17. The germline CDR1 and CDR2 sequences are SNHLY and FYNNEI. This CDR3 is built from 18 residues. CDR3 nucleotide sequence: TGTGCCAGCAGTGGACTAGCGGGATATCATACACCCTATCTTGAGCAGTTCTTC. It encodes CASSGLAGYHTPYLEQFF.

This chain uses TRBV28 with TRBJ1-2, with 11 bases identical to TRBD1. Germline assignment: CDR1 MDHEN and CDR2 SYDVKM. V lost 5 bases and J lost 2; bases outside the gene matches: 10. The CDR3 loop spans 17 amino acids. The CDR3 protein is CASSPAGGTGGNYGYTF. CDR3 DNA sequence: TGTGCCAGCAGTCCGGCGGGGGGGACAGGGGGGAACTATGGCTACACCTTC.

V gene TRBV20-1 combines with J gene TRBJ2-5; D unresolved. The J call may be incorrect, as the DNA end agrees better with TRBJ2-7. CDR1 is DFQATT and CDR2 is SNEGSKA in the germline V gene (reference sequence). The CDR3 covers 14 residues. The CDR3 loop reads CSARDGVINYEQYF. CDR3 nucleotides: TGCAGTGCTAGAGATGGGGTTATAAACTACGAGCAGTACTTC.

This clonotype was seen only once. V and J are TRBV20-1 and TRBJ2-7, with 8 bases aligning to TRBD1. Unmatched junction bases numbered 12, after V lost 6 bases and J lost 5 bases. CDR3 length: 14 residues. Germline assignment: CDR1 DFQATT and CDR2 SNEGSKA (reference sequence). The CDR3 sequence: CSAPLAGGRNEQYF. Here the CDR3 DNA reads TGCAGTGCCCCCTTGGCAGGGGGCAGGAACGAGCAGTACTTC.

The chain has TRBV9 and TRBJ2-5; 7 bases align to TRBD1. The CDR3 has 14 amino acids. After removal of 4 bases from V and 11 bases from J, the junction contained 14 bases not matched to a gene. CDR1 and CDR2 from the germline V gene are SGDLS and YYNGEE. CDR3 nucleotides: TGTGCCAGCAGCATAGAAATAGACAGGGACAAGCAGTACTTC. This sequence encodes CASSIEIDRDKQYF.

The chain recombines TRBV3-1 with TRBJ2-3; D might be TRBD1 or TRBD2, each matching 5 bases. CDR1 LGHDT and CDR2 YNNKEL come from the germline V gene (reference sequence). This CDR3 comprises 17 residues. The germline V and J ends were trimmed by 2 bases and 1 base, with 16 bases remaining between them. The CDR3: CASSQSTGTIGTDTQYF. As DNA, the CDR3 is TGTGCCAGCAGCCAATCTACCGGGACCATCGGCACAGATACGCAGTATTTT.

As DNA, the CDR3 is TGTGCCAGCAGTTTACTTACAGGGGCCTACGAGCGGTACTTC. This translates into CASSLLTGAYERYF. This chain connects TRBV28 to TRBJ2-5; TRBD1 agrees at 7 bases. The trim removed 2 bases at V and 13 bases at J, leaving 13 bases unmatched. The CDR3 runs 14 residues. CDR1 is MDHEN, CDR2 SYDVKM, per germline.

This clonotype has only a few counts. The CDR3, as DNA: TGCAGCGCCCCAATTCCTATTGGTGGGCTAGCGGGCAGCACAGATACGCAGTATTTT. Amino acids: CSAPIPIGGLAGSTDTQYF. V usage is TRBV29-1 and J usage is TRBJ2-3; 8 nucleotides line up with TRBD2. J gave up 0 bases and V 7 bases, and 21 bases lay outside the gene matches. CDR1 is SQVTM, CDR2 ANQGSEA, per germline. The CDR3 contains 19 residues.

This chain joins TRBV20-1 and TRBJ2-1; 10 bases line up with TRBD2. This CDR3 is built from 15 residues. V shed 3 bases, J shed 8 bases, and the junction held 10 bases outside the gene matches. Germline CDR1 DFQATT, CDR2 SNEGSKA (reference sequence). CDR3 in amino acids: CSARDLAGGLHEQFF. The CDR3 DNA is TGCAGTGCTAGGGACTTAGCGGGAGGTTTGCATGAGCAGTTCTTC.

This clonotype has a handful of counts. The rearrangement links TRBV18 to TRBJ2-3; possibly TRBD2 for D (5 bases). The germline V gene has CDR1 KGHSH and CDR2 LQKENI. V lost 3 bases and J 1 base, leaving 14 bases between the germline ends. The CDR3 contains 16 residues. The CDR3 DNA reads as TGTGCCAGCTCACCGTATTTGGAGGCGGGCACAGATACGCAGTATTTT. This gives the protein CASSPYLEAGTDTQYF.

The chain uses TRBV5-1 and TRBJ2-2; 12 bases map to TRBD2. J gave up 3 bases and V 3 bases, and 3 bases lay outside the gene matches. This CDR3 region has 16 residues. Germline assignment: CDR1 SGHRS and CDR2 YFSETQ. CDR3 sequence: CASSSSGRADTGELFF. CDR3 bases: TGCGCCAGCAGCTCTAGCGGGAGGGCCGACACCGGGGAGCTGTTTTTT. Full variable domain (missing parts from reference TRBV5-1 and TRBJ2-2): KAGVTQTPRYLIKTRGQQVTLSCSPISGHRSVSWYQQTPGQGLQFLFEYFSETQRNKGNFPGRFSGRQFSNSRSEMNVSTLELGDSALYLCASSSSGRADTGELFFGEGSRLTVL.

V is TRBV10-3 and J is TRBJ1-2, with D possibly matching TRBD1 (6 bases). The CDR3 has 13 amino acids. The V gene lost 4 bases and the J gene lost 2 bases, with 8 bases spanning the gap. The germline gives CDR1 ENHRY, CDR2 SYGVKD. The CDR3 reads CAISGQGNYGYTF. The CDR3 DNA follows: TGTGCCATCAGTGGCCAGGGGAACTATGGCTACACCTTC.

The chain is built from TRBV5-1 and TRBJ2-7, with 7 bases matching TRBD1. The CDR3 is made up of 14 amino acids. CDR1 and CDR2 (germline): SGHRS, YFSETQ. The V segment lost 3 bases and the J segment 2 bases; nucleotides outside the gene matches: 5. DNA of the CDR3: TGCGCCAGCAGCTCTTACAGGGGTACCTACGAGCAGTACTTC. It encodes CASSSYRGTYEQYF.

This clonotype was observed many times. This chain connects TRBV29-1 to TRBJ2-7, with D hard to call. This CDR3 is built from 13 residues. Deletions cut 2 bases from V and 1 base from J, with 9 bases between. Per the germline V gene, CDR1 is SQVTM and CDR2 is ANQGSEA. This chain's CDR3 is CSVESGHSYEQYF. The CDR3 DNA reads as TGCAGCGTTGAAAGTGGCCATTCCTACGAGCAGTACTTC.

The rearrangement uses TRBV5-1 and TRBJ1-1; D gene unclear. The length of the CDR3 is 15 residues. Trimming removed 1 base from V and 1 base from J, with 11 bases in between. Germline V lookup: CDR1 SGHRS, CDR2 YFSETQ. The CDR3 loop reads CASSLPGPGNTEAFF. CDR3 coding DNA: TGCGCCAGCAGCTTGCCGGGTCCAGGGAACACTGAAGCTTTCTTT.

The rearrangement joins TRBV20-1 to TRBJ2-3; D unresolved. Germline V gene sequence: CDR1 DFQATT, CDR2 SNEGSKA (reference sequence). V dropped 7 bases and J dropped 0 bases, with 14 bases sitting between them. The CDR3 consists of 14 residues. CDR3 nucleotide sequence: TGCAGTGTCGGAGACACCGAAAGCACAGATACGCAGTATTTT. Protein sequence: CSVGDTESTDTQYF.

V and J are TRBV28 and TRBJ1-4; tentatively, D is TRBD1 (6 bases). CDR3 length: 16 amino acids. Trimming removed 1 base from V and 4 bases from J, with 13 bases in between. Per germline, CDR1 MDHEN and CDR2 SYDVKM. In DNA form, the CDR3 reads TGTGCCAGCAGTTTATTAGGGGGTGGGGATAATGAAAAACTGTTTTTT. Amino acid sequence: CASSLLGGGDNEKLFF.

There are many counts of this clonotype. CDR3 in amino acids: CASTQGGDQETQYF. The CDR3 DNA is TGTGCCAGCACCCAAGGGGGGGACCAAGAGACCCAGTACTTC. The chain is built from TRBV28 and TRBJ2-5, with D perhaps TRBD2 (7 bases). The CDR3 has 14 amino acids. Deletions cut 7 bases from V and 0 bases from J, with 12 bases between. Germline V lookup: CDR1 MDHEN, CDR2 SYDVKM.

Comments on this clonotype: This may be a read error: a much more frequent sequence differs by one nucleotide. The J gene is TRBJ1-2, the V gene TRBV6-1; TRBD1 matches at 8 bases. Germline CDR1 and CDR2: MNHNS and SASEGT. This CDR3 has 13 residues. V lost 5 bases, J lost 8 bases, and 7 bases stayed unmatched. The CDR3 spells CASSCDRGGGYTF. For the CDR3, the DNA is TGTGCCAGCAGTTGCGACAGGGGAGGCGGCTACACCTTC.